This T cell receptor beta chain was recovered during a study of CD8+CD57+ T cells in acquired aplastic anemia. On the study more broadly: Sorted CD4+ and CD8+ cells yielded approximately 3.4 ug of DNA on average. Findings and caveats of the study: Found in both controls and patients were fewer than 35 CD8+ CDR3 sequences.

Individuals selected for sequencing had exhibited CD8+CD57+ cell expansion on flow cytometry. Every patient presented with severe acquired aplastic anemia. On this clonotype: Its matching antigen is unknown.

This CDR3 has 14 residues. V lost 5 bases to trimming and J lost 6 bases, with 17 bases between them. CDR1 SGHTA and CDR2 FQGNSA come from the germline V gene. Genomic DNA acted as the template from which TCR beta VDJ combination and CDR3 sequence profiling were carried out. One entry per CDR3 protein results from TCRdb running MiXCR on the reads. This repertoire shows hundreds of thousands of distinct CDR3 sequences, about 80% found once; its top ten account for 35% to 50%. What was sequenced was sorted CD4+, CD8+, or CD8+CD57+ T cells (not recorded which) from PBMCs. The sequence derives from a human donor with aplastic anemia. The V gene is TRBV7-2, the J gene TRBJ2-7; no firm D call. The CDR3 DNA reads TGTGCCAGCAGCGTAACAGTATCCCAAGGCGAGCAGTACTTC. This codes for CASSVTVSQGEQYF.